This T cell receptor (beta chain) appears in the sequencing data of a study of Graves' ophthalmopathy and Graves' hyperthyroidism (dated by TCRdb to 2017 to 2018). Concerning the study at large: Peripheral blood samples were taken at the time of initial diagnosis, before any treatment was given. To tell Graves' ophthalmopathy apart from Graves' hyperthyroidism, and to predict which patients would progress to ophthalmopathy, the study relied on TCR beta repertoire signatures. In total, some 130 blood samples were TCR-sequenced: approximately 42 ophthalmopathy, around 75 hyperthyroidism and roughly 17 hyperthyroidism-to-ophthalmopathy patients. To explore V-J signatures distinguishing ophthalmopathy from hyperthyroidism, a discovery set of under 110 patients (fewer than 45 ophthalmopathy, about 57 stable hyperthyroidism) was enrolled. An independent validation cohort comprised 18 hyperthyroidism patients and over 15 patients who later progressed from hyperthyroidism to ophthalmopathy. In over 5 hyperthyroidism patients, the T-cell repertoire of thyroid tissue was compared with the T-cell repertoire of blood. After sampling, hyperthyroidism patients received methimazole starting at 30 mg daily, and ophthalmopathy patients received high-dose intravenous methylprednisolone. The roughly 91 discovery patients were randomly split 7:3 into training and test sets. Summary of the overall study and its limitations: No statistical method was used to set the sample size in advance, and the investigators knew which group each participant was assigned to. In validation, the model predicted ophthalmopathy progression with about 64% sensitivity and approximately 78% specificity; around twelve predicted patients were CT-confirmed with GO in a median of 6.5 months. In cross-validation, the 13-signature model distinguished ophthalmopathy from stable hyperthyroidism with roughly 90% sensitivity and almost 83% specificity, and in the test set the corresponding values were roughly 80% and 76%. Most of the expanded thyroid clonotypes with a frequency above 0.001 were also detected in blood, and it was suggested that the thyroid immune response may be reflected by blood repertoires.

Ophthalmopathy patients were characterized by moderately to severely active disease, a Clinical Activity Score of at least 3, a NOSPECS grade of at least 4, and a disease duration under 3 months. Anyone with other autoimmune diseases, uncontrolled infections, pregnancy or lactation was excluded from the study. Clinical symptoms, serum thyroxine, TRAb, thyroid ultrasound and orbital computed tomography were used for diagnosis. Using Ficoll-Paque density gradient centrifugation, PBMCs were isolated from over 8.5 ml of fresh peripheral blood. Total RNA was extracted using Trizol reagent, and RNA quality was checked on an Agilent 2100 Bioanalyzer. The germline V gene specifies LGHNA as CDR1 and YNFKEQ as CDR2. Trimming at the junction amounts to 4 bases on V and 5 bases on J, and the germline ends lie 14 bases apart. The CDR3 starts with the cysteine, ends with the phenylalanine, and has 14 residues. Just CDR3 DNA is preserved here, 42 bases in frame from base 1.

For repertoire sequencing, TCR beta CDR3 regions were amplified from RNA transcripts. A first-round RT-PCR used HTBI primers with the Qiagen OneStep RT-PCR kit, followed by a second-round multiplex PCR, size selection and purification. Libraries were sequenced on an Illumina HiSeq2000 using paired-end 100 bp reads. As for the original processing: SOAPnuke was used to process the reads, throwing out any read that had adapters, had uncalled bases, had a mean Phred below 15, or lacked an exact constant-primer or identifier match. COPE v1.2.5 was used to merge the high-quality paired reads. Unique nucleotide sequences were defined as clonotypes and aligned to IMGT TRB V, D and J references using MiTCR v1.1. The analysis was limited to V-J combinations with a frequency above 0.0001, which together covered roughly 99% of the repertoires. For each V-J combination, a TCR clonal expansion and chaos score was defined as the ratio of F50 clonal expansion to chaos observed in the TCRdist matrix. Welch's t-statistics and random forest were used to reduce features to about 13 V-J combinations, which were fed into a naive Bayes classifier. Thyroid-blood repertoire similarity was quantified with the Morisita-Horn index. The public reads were reprocessed in TCRdb via fastp at Q25 and MiXCR, keeping in-frame beta chains. Rows with one shared CDR3 protein collapse into an entry with the most common genes and DNA. The V and J calls shown here were made by TCRdb, not taken from the authors' results. A total of hundreds of thousands of distinct CDR3 sequences appear in this sample, approximately 15% of them only once. The ten largest clonotypes hold approximately 9.8% of the sample.

In regard to this clonotype: Its antigen is unknown. Base qualities are not provided; no much larger clone lies one nucleotide away.

This clonotype was sampled from a woman aged 25-40 years with Graves' ophthalmopathy. Donor details come from another sample of the same person, matched by shared clones. The chain uses TRBV4-2 and TRBJ1-1; the D gene is perhaps TRBD1, from 5 matching bases. Sequencing was performed on blood. The CDR3 in this case is CASSPDSFETEAFF. In nucleotides, the sequence is TGTGCCAGCAGCCCCGACAGCTTTGAGACTGAAGCTTTCTTT.